The 31 T cell receptor beta chains presented below share a single source sample, sequenced in a study of neoadjuvant anti-PD-1 for oral cavity cancer. Libraries were prepared by immunoSEQ multiplex PCR; TCRdb keeps only in-frame clonotypes and omits some of them. The sample lists over 80,000 clones, about 80% occurring once. Sequencing used PBMCs, obtained before nivolumab (anti-PD-1) treatment. The receptors shown here come from a person aged 35-79 years with oral cavity squamous cell carcinoma.

The rearrangement links TRBV30 to TRBJ1-2; D not resolved. Between the trimmed V and J ends, which lost 1 base and 8 bases, there was a span of 8 bases. This CDR3 region has 11 residues. Looked up from germline, CDR1 is GTSNPN and CDR2 is SVGIG (reference sequence). For the CDR3, the DNA is TGTGCCTGGAGTGAGAACCGAGGCTACACCTTC. Its translation is CAWSENRGYTF.

The V gene is TRBV6-6, the J gene TRBJ2-7; D gene unclear. The CDR3 runs to 10 residues. Germline V gene lookup returns CDR1 MNHNY and CDR2 SVGAGI (reference sequence). V lost 4 bases to trimming and J lost 6 bases, with 4 bases between them. Here the CDR3 reads CASSLGEQYF. In DNA, the CDR3 is TGTGCCAGCAGTTTGGGCGAGCAGTACTTC.

This clone came up a few times. The genes are TRBV5-7 and TRBJ2-1, with D maybe TRBD1 (5 bases). TRBV5-7 is an ORF for which the function is uncertain. With 8 bases removed from V and 7 bases from J, the gap between germline ends came to 7 bases. This CDR3 contains 10 residues. The CDR3 coding sequence is TGTGCCAGAAAGGGGAATGAGCAGTTCTTC. This gives the protein CARKGNEQFF.

This chain connects TRBV5-6 to TRBJ2-7; 7 bases are shared with TRBD2. Germline loops: CDR1 SGHDT, CDR2 YYEEEE. The CDR3 has 13 amino acids. V gave up 4 bases and J gave up 6 bases; unmatched junction bases: 7. Here the CDR3 reads CASSAVPGGEQYF. CDR3 DNA sequence: TGTGCCAGCAGCGCCGTGCCGGGAGGCGAGCAGTACTTC. The complete variable domain, with remaining parts taken from reference TRBV5-6 and TRBJ2-7, reads DAGVTQSPTHLIKTRGQQVTLRCSPKSGHDTVSWYQQALGQGPQFIFQYYEEEERQRGNFPDRFSGHQFPNYSSELNVNALLLGDSALYLCASSAVPGGEQYFGPGTRLTVT.

The rearrangement links TRBV19 to TRBJ1-3; TRBD1 is a possible D gene (6 bases). Germline CDR1 is LNHDA and CDR2 is SQIVND (reference sequence). This CDR3 region has 16 residues. V lost 3 bases, J lost 4 bases, and 16 bases lay in between. This CDR3 reads CASSIPPGQGGNTIYF. CDR3 in DNA: TGTGCCAGTAGTATCCCCCCGGGACAAGGAGGAAACACCATATATTTT.

The chain uses TRBV19 and TRBJ1-5; the D gene is possibly TRBD1 (6 bases). The CDR3 contains 18 residues. With 1 base removed from V and 1 base from J, the gap between germline ends came to 17 bases. Germline CDR1 is LNHDA and CDR2 is SQIVND (reference sequence). The CDR3 is CASSIATYAGQSNQPQHF. The CDR3 nucleotides are TGTGCCAGTAGTATAGCGACCTACGCCGGACAGAGCAATCAGCCCCAGCATTTT.

J is TRBJ2-2 and V is TRBV12-5; D might be TRBD2 (5 bases). CDR1 and CDR2 from the germline V gene are LGHNT and FRNRAP. This CDR3 has 14 residues. V was cut by 3 bases and J by 7 bases, with 12 bases left in between. CDR3 DNA sequence: TGTGCTAGTGGTTTAAGAGGGCCGGGCGGGGAGCTGTTTTTT. The encoded protein is CASGLRGPGGELFF.

The J gene is TRBJ1-4, the V gene TRBV6-5; 11 nucleotides match TRBD1. Trimming cost V 6 bases and J 6 bases; bases outside gene matches: 3. This CDR3 is built from 14 residues. The germline V gene encodes CDR1 MNHEY and CDR2 SVGAGI. CDR3 region: CASRGQGGYEKLFF. The CDR3 nucleotides are TGTGCCAGCAGGGGACAGGGGGGGTATGAAAAACTGTTTTTT.

The chain carries TRBV29-1 and TRBJ2-4, with D unresolved. CDR1 SQVTM and CDR2 ANQGSEA come from the germline V gene. The CDR3 loop spans 14 amino acids. Trimming removed 7 bases at V and 10 bases at J, with 23 bases between. The CDR3 here is CSANRAPLMEIQYF. DNA for the CDR3: TGCAGCGCGAACCGGGCCCCTCTGATGGAAATTCAGTACTTC. Drawing the rest from reference TRBV29-1 and TRBJ2-4, the complete variable domain is SAVISQKPSRDICQRGTSLTIQCQVDSQVTMMFWYRQQPGQSLTLIATANQGSEATYESGFVIDKFPISRPNLTFSTLTVSNMSPEDSSIYLCSANRAPLMEIQYFGAGTRLSVL.

Remarks on this clone: Its ends do not fully match the called genes, so a read error is possible. This chain connects TRBV28 to TRBJ2-1; 9 bases align to TRBD2. Germline assignment: CDR1 MDHEN and CDR2 SYDVKM. This CDR3 has 12 amino acids. CDR3 nucleotide sequence: TGCGCATCCGGGACTAGCCTCCATGAGCAGTTCTTC. Protein: CASGTSLHEQFF.

The chain is built from TRBV12-5 and TRBJ1-1; perhaps TRBD1 as D (6 bases). CDR1 LGHNT and CDR2 FRNRAP come from the germline V gene. The V gene lost 1 base and the J gene lost 1 base, with 10 bases spanning the gap. The CDR3 is 15 residues long. The CDR3 region is CASGLGNRANTEAFF. CDR3 coding DNA: TGTGCTAGTGGTTTGGGGAACAGGGCGAACACTGAAGCTTTCTTT.

The chain carries TRBV20-1 and TRBJ2-1; D is uncertain. This CDR3 spans 10 amino acids. CDR1 is DFQATT and CDR2 is SNEGSKA in the germline V gene (reference sequence). Deletions cut 5 bases from V and 7 bases from J, with 6 bases between. The CDR3 nucleotides read TGCAGTGCTTCAAGGAATGAGCAGTTCTTC. Its translation: CSASRNEQFF.

V and J are TRBV28 and TRBJ1-5; TRBD1 aligns across 7 bases. V lost 5 bases and J lost 6; bases outside the gene matches: 4. The CDR3 sequence is 13 residues long. The germline CDR1 and CDR2 sequences are MDHEN and SYDVKM. This CDR3 reads CASSETGPQPQHF. The CDR3 DNA reads TGTGCCAGCAGTGAGACAGGGCCTCAGCCCCAGCATTTT.

This chain links TRBV5-1 with TRBJ2-1; 11 bases are a match to TRBD1. CDR1 is SGHRS and CDR2 is YFSETQ in the germline V gene. Unmatched junction bases numbered 6, after V lost 7 bases and J lost 6 bases. The CDR3 covers 14 residues. Written as DNA, the CDR3 is TGCGCCAGCTTGGACGGGACAGGGGGCAATGAGCAGTTCTTC. This sequence encodes CASLDGTGGNEQFF.

This chain joins TRBV5-1 and TRBJ2-3; D gene uncertain. CDR3 size: 13 residues. Trimming took 0 bases from V and 3 from J, leaving 5 bases between them. CDR1 is SGHRS and CDR2 is YFSETQ in the germline V gene. In DNA form, the CDR3 reads TGCGCCAGCAGCTTGGAGGTTACAGATACGCAGTATTTT. The encoded protein is CASSLEVTDTQYF.

As DNA, the CDR3 is TGTGCCAGTCACAGGAGCTCCTACAATGAGCAGTTCTTC. This codes for CASHRSSYNEQFF. The chain has TRBV6-5 and TRBJ2-1; D is perhaps TRBD1 (5 bases). Germline values: CDR1 MNHEY, CDR2 SVGAGI. CDR3 length equals 13 residues. The V end was cut by 9 bases, the J end by 0 bases, with 9 bases between.

The rearrangement joins TRBV6-5 to TRBJ2-3; TRBD1 agrees at 7 bases. The CDR3 consists of 15 residues. Germline trimming cut 5 bases from V and 2 bases from J; bases unmatched to any gene: 7. Germline loops: CDR1 MNHEY, CDR2 SVGAGI. Here the CDR3 DNA reads TGTGCCAGCAGTGGGGGACAGACTTTCACAGATACGCAGTATTTT. It specifies CASSGGQTFTDTQYF.

The gene calls are TRBV5-1 and TRBJ2-3, with 11 bases identical to TRBD2. Germline CDR1 SGHRS, CDR2 YFSETQ. The CDR3 is 15 amino acids. Trimming removed 4 bases from V and 3 bases from J; junction bases left unmatched: 4. The CDR3 here is CASSALAGGTDTQYF. Written as DNA, the CDR3 is TGCGCCAGCAGCGCCCTAGCGGGAGGAACAGATACGCAGTATTTT.

The rearrangement joins TRBV27 to TRBJ2-3; D ambiguous. V dropped 5 bases and J dropped 1 base, with 10 bases sitting between them. The CDR3 consists of 14 residues. Per the germline V gene, CDR1 is MNHEY and CDR2 is SMNVEV (reference sequence). The CDR3 reads CASSPNAGTDTQYF. The DNA for the CDR3 is TGTGCCAGCAGTCCCAATGCAGGCACAGATACGCAGTATTTT.

V is TRBV5-1 and J is TRBJ2-7, with TRBD2 matching 9 bases. Trimming cost V 0 bases and J 3 bases; bases outside gene matches: 4. The CDR3 is 15 residues long. Germline V lookup: CDR1 SGHRS, CDR2 YFSETQ. CDR3 loop: CASSLALAGLYEQYF. CDR3 in DNA: TGCGCCAGCAGCTTGGCACTAGCGGGTCTCTACGAGCAGTACTTC.

This chain connects TRBV7-3 to TRBJ2-7; 8 bases are a match to TRBD1. The V segment lost 6 bases and the J segment 2 bases; nucleotides outside the gene matches: 9. There are 15 residues in the CDR3. Germline V CDR1 and CDR2: SGHTA, FQGTGA. In DNA, the CDR3 is TGTGCCAGCAGGGAATCCGGGACAGGTCCCTACGAGCAGTACTTC. This sequence encodes CASRESGTGPYEQYF.

This clone was observed a few times. The chain recombines TRBV30 with TRBJ2-7, with a weak D call TRBD2 (5 bases). CDR3 size: 12 residues. The V gene lost 3 bases and the J gene lost 7 bases, with 13 bases spanning the gap. The germline V gene has CDR1 GTSNPN and CDR2 SVGIG (reference sequence). The CDR3 protein is CAWSLGLGEQYF. Here the CDR3 DNA reads TGTGCCTGGAGCCTCGGACTGGGAGAGCAGTACTTC.

The table lists this clone with a few counts. The rearrangement uses TRBV6-5 and TRBJ2-6; maybe TRBD2 (6 bases). CDR3 size: 16 residues. Looked up from germline, CDR1 is MNHEY and CDR2 is SVGAGI. V was cut by 2 bases and J by 2 bases, with 10 bases left in between. For the CDR3, the DNA is TGTGCCAGCAGTTACGGCGGGATTACTGGGGCCAACGTCCTGACTTTC. It yields the protein CASSYGGITGANVLTF.

V and J are TRBV11-3 and TRBJ2-7; 7 bases are shared with TRBD1. Germline V gives CDR1 SGHNT, CDR2 YENEEA. With V trimmed by 5 bases and J by 2 bases, 3 bases remained unmatched. This CDR3 contains 13 residues. The CDR3 DNA reads as TGTGCCAGCAGCCCAGGGACAGCCTACGAGCAGTACTTC. This sequence encodes CASSPGTAYEQYF.

The V call is TRBV6-5, the J call TRBJ1-1, with D tentatively TRBD1 (6 bases). V was pared by 2 bases and J by 3 bases, with 13 bases between. The length of the CDR3 is 15 residues. Per the germline V gene, CDR1 is MNHEY and CDR2 is SVGAGI. The CDR3 region is CASSYLLGGHTEAFF. The CDR3 coding sequence is TGTGCCAGCAGTTACCTCCTCGGGGGGCACACTGAAGCTTTCTTT.

This chain links TRBV27 with TRBJ1-1, with D tentatively TRBD1 (5 bases). CDR1 and CDR2 (germline): MNHEY, SMNVEV (reference sequence). The CDR3 has 14 residues. The V gene lost 6 bases and the J gene lost 4 bases, with 15 bases spanning the gap. CDR3 sequence reads: CASSLAGPSTEAFF. DNA of the CDR3: TGTGCCAGCAGCTTAGCAGGGCCTAGCACTGAAGCTTTCTTT.

V is TRBV7-2 and J is TRBJ2-7, with a possible D match to TRBD2 (5 bases). Trimming pared 3 bases from V and 2 bases from J, leaving 8 bases between. Germline CDR1 and CDR2: SGHTA and FQGNSA. The CDR3 runs to 13 residues. The CDR3 DNA reads as TGTGCCAGCAGCTTTCGGGAAACCTACGAGCAGTACTTC. Translating it yields CASSFRETYEQYF.

This chain joins TRBV2 and TRBJ1-1; no reliable D call. Per germline, CDR1 SNHLY and CDR2 FYNNEI. CDR3 length: 15 residues. The V gene lost 1 base and the J gene lost 0 bases, with 9 bases spanning the gap. CDR3 nucleotides: TGTGCCAGCAGTGAAGTGGCTTATATGAACACTGAAGCTTTCTTT. It is translated as CASSEVAYMNTEAFF.

This chain connects TRBV9 to TRBJ2-3; unclear D gene. There are 15 residues in the CDR3. Germline loops: CDR1 SGDLS, CDR2 YYNGEE. V lost 3 bases, J lost 1 base, and 12 bases lay in between. The CDR3: CASSDRSSGTDTQYF. The CDR3 coding sequence is TGTGCCAGCAGCGACCGGAGTTCAGGCACAGATACGCAGTATTTT.

The V gene is TRBV9, the J gene TRBJ1-1, with D uncertain. CDR1 is SGDLS, CDR2 YYNGEE, per germline. V lost 3 bases, J lost 4 bases, and 10 bases lay in between. The length of the CDR3 is 13 residues. CDR3 sequence: CASSAGPGTEAFF. In DNA, the CDR3 is TGTGCCAGCAGCGCCGGGCCTGGCACTGAAGCTTTCTTT. The full variable domain, in which reference TRBV9 and TRBJ1-1 provide the parts outside the CDR3, is DSGVTQTPKHLITATGQRVTLRCSPRSGDLSVYWYQQSLDQGLQFLIQYYNGEERAKGNILERFSAQQFPDLHSELNLSSLELGDSALYFCASSAGPGTEAFFGQGTRLTVV.

The CDR3 is CASSARTVPTSGANVLTF. CDR3 bases: TGTGCCAGCAGCGCCCGGACTGTCCCGACCTCTGGGGCCAACGTCCTGACTTTC. The chain combines TRBV7-8 with TRBJ2-6; possible D gene TRBD2, 5 bases. The CDR3 runs 18 residues. V was pared by 5 bases and J by 0 bases, with 17 bases between. In germline, CDR1 is SGHVS, CDR2 FQNEAQ.